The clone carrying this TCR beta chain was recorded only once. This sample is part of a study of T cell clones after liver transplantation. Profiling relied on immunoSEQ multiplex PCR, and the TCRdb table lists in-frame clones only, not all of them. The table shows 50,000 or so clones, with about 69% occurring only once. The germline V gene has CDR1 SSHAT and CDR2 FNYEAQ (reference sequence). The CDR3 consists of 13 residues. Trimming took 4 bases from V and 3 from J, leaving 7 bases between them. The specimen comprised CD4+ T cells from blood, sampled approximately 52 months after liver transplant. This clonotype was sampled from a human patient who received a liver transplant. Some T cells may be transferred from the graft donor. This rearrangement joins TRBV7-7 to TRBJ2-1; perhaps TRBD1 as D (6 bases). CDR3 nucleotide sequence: TGTGCCAGCAGCTCGGACAGCTACAATGAGCAGTTCTTC. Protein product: CASSSDSYNEQFF.